The 32 T cell receptor beta chains below all came from one sample that was sequenced in a study of T cell responses to AZD1222 COVID-19 vaccine. Assay: immunoSEQ multiplex PCR; the TCRdb copy retains only in-frame clones and omits some. The sample lists over 100,000 clones; around 89% were seen once. This specimen consisted of peripheral blood, obtained on day 0 of AZD1222 vaccination. Receptors were obtained from an adult in good health.

The chain employs TRBV6-4 and TRBJ1-2; D is ambiguous. V shed 6 bases and J shed 8 bases, with 16 bases lying between them. This CDR3 has 13 residues. Germline CDR1 reads MRHNA; CDR2 reads SNTAGT. The CDR3 loop is CASRKNMEGGYTF. CDR3 sequence (DNA): TGTGCCAGCAGAAAAAATATGGAGGGAGGCTACACCTTC.

In its sample, this clone was seen once. CDR3 residues: CASSPRGTKGTQYF. CDR3 DNA: TGTGCCAGCAGCCCTCGGGGGACTAAAGGTACGCAGTATTTT. The chain carries TRBV7-2 and TRBJ2-3; TRBD2 agrees at 7 bases. The V gene's germline CDR1 is SGHTA and CDR2 FQGNSA. The CDR3 loop spans 14 amino acids. Trimming removed 5 bases from V and 8 bases from J; junction bases left unmatched: 10.

Only one count was recorded for this clone. The chain is built from TRBV6-1 and TRBJ2-3; D is possibly TRBD1 (6 bases). Germline V CDR1 and CDR2: MNHNS, SASEGT. The ends were cut back, 3 bases at V and 4 bases at J, with 11 bases in the middle. CDR3 size: 14 residues. The CDR3 bases are TGTGCCAGCAGTGAGTCACAGGGCGCAGATACGCAGTATTTT. This codes for CASSESQGADTQYF.

This rearrangement joins TRBV5-1 to TRBJ2-5; 11 bases are a match to TRBD1. V lost 6 bases and J lost 4; bases outside the gene matches: 2. The CDR3 has 13 amino acids. Germline lookup yields CDR1 SGHRS and CDR2 YFSETQ. As DNA, the CDR3 is TGCGCCAGCATGGGGACAGGGGGAGAGACCCAGTACTTC. This gives the protein CASMGTGGETQYF.

The gene calls are TRBV15 and TRBJ2-5; D is undetermined. The V and J ends lost 6 bases and 2 bases respectively, with 13 bases between them. CDR3 length equals 14 residues. The germline V gene has CDR1 LNHNV and CDR2 YYDKDF (reference sequence). This chain's CDR3 is CATRFTSVQETQYF. The CDR3 bases are TGTGCCACCAGGTTTACGTCAGTACAAGAGACCCAGTACTTC.

CDR3 DNA: TGTGCCAGCAGTGACGTATCCGGGAGGCCCCAGCATTTT. It specifies CASSDVSGRPQHF. The chain combines TRBV6-1 with TRBJ1-5; D remains ambiguous. Germline assignment: CDR1 MNHNS and CDR2 SASEGT. The CDR3 is 13 amino acids. V gave up 3 bases and J gave up 9 bases, with 12 bases separating them.

The chain is built from TRBV18 and TRBJ2-7; TRBD1 matches at 7 bases. CDR3 length equals 15 residues. Germline CDR1 KGHSH, CDR2 LQKENI. Losses at the gene ends were 2 bases for V and 2 bases for J; bases not matched to a gene: 6. CDR3 coding DNA: TGTGCCAGCTCACCAATCAGACAGGGCACCTACGAGCAGTACTTC. Translation: CASSPIRQGTYEQYF.

V is TRBV5-8 and J is TRBJ1-1, with D tentatively TRBD1 (6 bases). V was trimmed by 0 bases and J by 7 bases, leaving 16 bases between them. There are 15 residues in the CDR3. The V gene's germline CDR1 is SGHTS and CDR2 YDEGEE. The CDR3 here is CASSLAGGAGNEAFF. CDR3 nucleotides: TGTGCCAGCAGCTTGGCCGGGGGCGCCGGGAATGAAGCTTTCTTT. Full variable domain (rest looked up from reference TRBV5-8 and TRBJ1-1): EAGVTQSPTHLIKTRGQQATLRCSPISGHTSVYWYQQALGLGLQFLLWYDEGEERNRGNFPPRFSGRQFPNYSSELNVNALELEDSALYLCASSLAGGAGNEAFFGQGTRLTVV.

This clone was detected only once. The CDR3 loop reads CASRGPTYNEQFF. DNA for the CDR3: TGTGCCAGCAGGGGGCCGACGTACAATGAGCAGTTCTTC. The genes are TRBV2 and TRBJ2-1; TRBD1 might be the D (5 bases). Germline lookup yields CDR1 SNHLY and CDR2 FYNNEI. This CDR3 spans 13 amino acids. V was pared by 6 bases and J by 4 bases, with 10 bases between.

The chain employs TRBV7-2 and TRBJ2-1; possible D gene TRBD1, 6 bases. Germline loops: CDR1 SGHTA, CDR2 FQGNSA. V lost 4 bases, J lost 5 bases, and 18 bases lay in between. The CDR3 loop spans 16 amino acids. CDR3 DNA sequence: TGTGCCAGCAGCTCCGAATCAGGGGATCGGCACAATGAGCAGTTCTTC. It encodes CASSSESGDRHNEQFF.

The chain has TRBV10-3 and TRBJ1-1, with TRBD1 matching 8 bases. J gave up 8 bases and V 7 bases, and 6 bases lay outside the gene matches. The germline V gene has CDR1 ENHRY and CDR2 SYGVKD. This CDR3 comprises 12 residues. CDR3 residues: CAIIGQGGEAFF. CDR3 coding DNA: TGTGCCATCATAGGACAGGGAGGGGAAGCTTTCTTT.

This clone was found a few times. V usage is TRBV4-2 and J usage is TRBJ1-6; D perhaps matches TRBD1 (6 bases). This CDR3 is 13 amino acids long. Germline loops: CDR1 LGHNA, CDR2 YNFKEQ. V was pared by 6 bases and J by 7 bases, with 10 bases between. The CDR3 here is CASRAGANSPLHF. In DNA, the CDR3 is TGTGCCAGCAGGGCAGGGGCAAATTCACCCCTCCACTTT.

The chain joins TRBV4-1 to TRBJ1-4, with TRBD1 matching over 9 bases. The V and J ends lost 3 bases and 0 bases, in that order; junction bases with no gene match: 2. The germline V gene encodes CDR1 MGHRA and CDR2 YSYEKL. The CDR3 sequence is 16 residues long. CDR3 nucleotides: TGCGCCAGCAGCCACGGACAGGGGCCAACTAATGAAAAACTGTTTTTT. It codes for CASSHGQGPTNEKLFF.

This clone showed up just a few times. V usage is TRBV19 and J usage is TRBJ1-3, with D unresolved. Germline V CDR1 and CDR2: LNHDA, SQIVND (reference sequence). V gave up 3 bases and J gave up 0 bases, with 18 bases separating them. This CDR3 spans 18 amino acids. This CDR3 reads CASSMLTRRRSSGNTIYF. CDR3 coding DNA: TGTGCCAGTAGTATGCTAACGAGAAGGCGCTCCTCTGGAAACACCATATATTTT.

J is TRBJ1-1 and V is TRBV15, with 10 bases matching TRBD1. Germline V gene lookup returns CDR1 LNHNV and CDR2 YYDKDF (reference sequence). The junction had 7 bases not matched to a gene; V was cut back by 4 bases and J by 2 bases. The CDR3 has 16 residues. CDR3 in amino acids: CATSIGTGVVNTEAFF. DNA for the CDR3: TGTGCCACCAGCATAGGGACAGGGGTGGTTAACACTGAAGCTTTCTTT.

The chain links TRBV14 to TRBJ1-2, with D hard to call. The V and J ends lost 0 bases and 2 bases respectively, with 7 bases between them. The CDR3 is 14 residues long. From germline, CDR1 is SGHDN and CDR2 FVKESK. CDR3 loop: CASSQDWVNYGYTF. CDR3 in DNA: TGTGCCAGCAGCCAAGATTGGGTAAACTATGGCTACACCTTC. The full variable domain, rest sourced from reference TRBV14 and TRBJ1-2, is EAGVTQFPSHSVIEKGQTVTLRCDPISGHDNLYWYRRVMGKEIKFLLHFVKESKQDESGMPNNRFLAERTGGTYSTLKVQPAELEDSGVYFCASSQDWVNYGYTFGSGTRLTVV.

This sequence joins TRBV6-5 and TRBJ1-5; 9 bases line up with TRBD1. Germline trimming cut 6 bases from V and 4 bases from J; bases unmatched to any gene: 1. The CDR3 is 13 amino acids. Germline-derived CDR1 and CDR2 are MNHEY and SVGAGI. The CDR3 spells CASSGTGNQPQHF. DNA of the CDR3: TGTGCCAGCAGCGGGACAGGGAATCAGCCCCAGCATTTT.

This clone was detected only once. This chain uses TRBV19 with TRBJ1-1; D gene unclear. V gave up 3 bases and J gave up 2 bases, with 13 bases separating them. CDR1 LNHDA and CDR2 SQIVND come from the germline V gene (reference sequence). The CDR3 is 15 residues long. The CDR3 sequence: CASSIGRSANTEAFF. The CDR3 DNA reads TGTGCCAGTAGTATCGGTCGTTCAGCAAACACTGAAGCTTTCTTT.

This chain connects TRBV5-1 to TRBJ2-7, with TRBD1 identical over 10 bases. The germline V gene has CDR1 SGHRS and CDR2 YFSETQ. Germline trimming cut 0 bases from V and 3 bases from J; bases unmatched to any gene: 6. This CDR3 is 16 amino acids long. The CDR3 region is CASSLAGTGAFYEQYF. CDR3 nucleotide sequence: TGCGCCAGCAGCTTGGCCGGGACAGGGGCCTTCTACGAGCAGTACTTC.

The chain employs TRBV19 and TRBJ1-5; D not certain. Germline loops: CDR1 LNHDA, CDR2 SQIVND (reference sequence). With 0 bases removed from V and 0 bases from J, the gap between germline ends came to 6 bases. The CDR3 is 15 residues long. The DNA for the CDR3 is TGTGCCAGTAGTATAGAGAGATTTAGCAATCAGCCCCAGCATTTT. As protein: CASSIERFSNQPQHF.

The V call is TRBV29-1, the J call TRBJ1-5; D is undetermined. The ends were cut back, 5 bases at V and 3 bases at J, with 8 bases in the middle. Germline V lookup: CDR1 SQVTM, CDR2 ANQGSEA. This CDR3 is 12 amino acids long. The CDR3 loop reads CSVIMANQPQHF. CDR3 coding DNA: TGCAGCGTTATAATGGCCAATCAGCCCCAGCATTTT.

The gene calls are TRBV5-1 and TRBJ1-1; D remains unclear. V lost 5 bases to trimming and J lost 4 bases, with 15 bases between them. Looked up from germline, CDR1 is SGHRS and CDR2 is YFSETQ. The CDR3 length is 14 residues. This chain's CDR3 is CASSPRPGSTEAFF. CDR3 bases: TGCGCCAGCAGTCCAAGACCCGGGAGCACTGAAGCTTTCTTT.

The chain links TRBV5-1 to TRBJ1-5; the match to TRBD1 covers 8 bases. This CDR3 has 17 residues. With 4 bases clipped from V and 7 bases from J, the junction kept 16 bases outside the gene matches. The germline CDR1 and CDR2 sequences are SGHRS and YFSETQ. CDR3 DNA: TGCGCCAGCAGCCCCGGGCGACCAGGGGGCGCCGAGCAGCCCCAGCATTTT. Its translation: CASSPGRPGGAEQPQHF.

V usage is TRBV24-1 and J usage is TRBJ2-7; 7 bases align to TRBD1. With 1 base clipped from V and 2 bases from J, the junction kept 4 bases outside the gene matches. There are 15 residues in the CDR3. From germline, CDR1 is KGHDR and CDR2 SFDVKD. The CDR3 spells CATSDFRQGAYEQYF. CDR3 nucleotides: TGTGCCACCAGTGATTTTCGGCAGGGGGCCTACGAGCAGTACTTC.

The CDR3 sequence is CASSQRGGGWFGGDTQYF. CDR3 nucleotides: TGTGCCAGCAGCCAAAGGGGCGGGGGATGGTTCGGTGGCGATACGCAGTATTTT. The chain has TRBV4-2 and TRBJ2-3, with 7 bases aligning to TRBD2. V was clipped by 2 bases and J by 6 bases; unmatched bases: 17. Germline V gives CDR1 LGHNA, CDR2 YNFKEQ. The CDR3 is made up of 18 amino acids.

The chain joins TRBV6-5 to TRBJ1-1, with D tentatively TRBD1 (5 bases). The germline CDR1 and CDR2 sequences are MNHEY and SVGAGI. V lost 6 bases, J lost 4 bases, and 12 bases lay in between. The CDR3 has 13 residues. CDR3 protein: CASSRDEGTEAFF. In DNA form, the CDR3 reads TGTGCCAGCAGCCGGGACGAGGGCACTGAAGCTTTCTTT.

This clone was observed once. The chain recombines TRBV29-1 with TRBJ2-5, with 10 bases lining up with TRBD1. V trimming: 6 bases; J trimming: 5 bases; junction bases outside the gene matches: 9. The germline V gene encodes CDR1 SQVTM and CDR2 ANQGSEA. There are 14 residues in the CDR3. The chain's CDR3 is CSVDGQGVTETQYF. CDR3 in DNA: TGCAGCGTAGACGGACAGGGGGTAACGGAGACCCAGTACTTC.

The chain employs TRBV7-2 and TRBJ2-7; perhaps TRBD1 as D (5 bases). This CDR3 spans 13 amino acids. Germline assignment: CDR1 SGHTA and CDR2 FQGNSA. V lost 1 base to trimming and J lost 4 bases, with 8 bases between them. CDR3 residues: CASSLEGIYEQYF. In DNA, the CDR3 is TGTGCCAGCAGCTTAGAGGGGATTTACGAGCAGTACTTC. The entire variable domain, with the rest obtained from reference TRBV7-2 and TRBJ2-7, is as follows: GAGVSQSPSNKVTEKGKDVELRCDPISGHTALYWYRQSLGQGLEFLIYFQGNSAPDKSGLPSDRFSAERTGGSVSTLTIQRTQQEDSAVYLCASSLEGIYEQYFGPGTRLTVT.

The chain couples TRBV9 to TRBJ2-2; D may be TRBD2 (5 bases). This CDR3 has 15 residues. Deletions cut 0 bases from V and 5 bases from J, with 11 bases between. The germline V gene has CDR1 SGDLS and CDR2 YYNGEE. Here the CDR3 DNA reads TGTGCCAGCAGCGTAGGAGCCCCGGGAACCGGGGAGCTGTTTTTT. This codes for CASSVGAPGTGELFF.

This clone is termed medium-sized (0.01 to 0.1%). The chain links TRBV28 to TRBJ1-2; the D gene is possibly TRBD1 (5 bases). The CDR3 runs 13 residues. The V end was cut by 6 bases, the J end by 6 bases, with 14 bases between. Looked up from germline, CDR1 is MDHEN and CDR2 is SYDVKM. CDR3 nucleotides: TGTGCCAGCAGAACTCACCAGGGACATGGCTACACCTTC. It encodes CASRTHQGHGYTF.

The chain carries TRBV7-6 and TRBJ2-1, with 11 nucleotides matching TRBD2. V lost 5 bases to trimming and J lost 3 bases; unmatched junction nucleotides: 6. This CDR3 has 16 amino acids. Germline CDR1 is SGHVS and CDR2 is FNYEAQ. CDR3 bases: TGTGCCAGCAGCCTCCTAGCGGGGGGAGACTACAATGAGCAGTTCTTC. It yields the protein CASSLLAGGDYNEQFF.

The rearrangement uses TRBV4-2 and TRBJ1-1, with D maybe TRBD1 (6 bases). Germline CDR1 reads LGHNA; CDR2 reads YNFKEQ. Trimming left V 1 base short and J 4 bases short, with 31 bases between. The CDR3 is 21 amino acids. The DNA for the CDR3 is TGTGCCAGCAGCCAAGTTGGGGGTTTCGGGACACTTCGGGCTAGGGGCACTGAAGCTTTCTTT. Its protein is CASSQVGGFGTLRARGTEAFF.